The 20 T cell receptor beta chains below all came from one sample that was sequenced in a study of T cell responses to AZD1222 COVID-19 vaccine. Data came from immunoSEQ multiplex PCR; TCRdb stores just in-frame clones and leaves some out. The sample carries nearly 95,000 clones, 90% recorded once. The sequenced sample was peripheral blood, obtained on day 0 of AZD1222 vaccination. These receptors came from an adult in good health.

The rearrangement joins TRBV5-1 to TRBJ2-5, with 10 nucleotides matching TRBD1. Trimming took 4 bases from V and 1 from J; bases not matched to a gene: 10. The length of the CDR3 is 17 residues. Germline CDR1 SGHRS, CDR2 YFSETQ. In DNA, the CDR3 is TGCGCCAGCAGCGATGGACAGGGGGTAAGGGGCCAAGAGACCCAGTACTTC. This encodes CASSDGQGVRGQETQYF.

The chain is built from TRBV6-4 and TRBJ1-1, with D possibly TRBD1 on 6 matching bases. The germline CDR1 and CDR2 sequences are MRHNA and SNTAGT. This CDR3 region has 14 residues. V lost 6 bases to trimming and J lost 4 bases, with 15 bases between them. This CDR3 reads CASRATGSATEAFF. CDR3 nucleotides: TGTGCCAGCAGGGCGACAGGTTCGGCCACTGAAGCTTTCTTT.

The CDR3 is CASSAPGDSFEQYF. The DNA for the CDR3 is TGTGCCAGTAGTGCCCCTGGGGACAGCTTCGAGCAGTACTTC. The rearrangement links TRBV19 to TRBJ2-7; 7 bases agree with TRBD1. CDR3 size: 14 residues. In germline, CDR1 is LNHDA, CDR2 SQIVND (reference sequence). J gave up 6 bases and V 5 bases, and 10 bases lay outside the gene matches.

The CDR3 coding sequence is TGCGCCAGCAGCCCGGCCTACGGGGGCTCACTACGCGAGCAGTACTTC. Encoded protein: CASSPAYGGSLREQYF. This rearrangement joins TRBV5-1 to TRBJ2-7, with D perhaps being TRBD1 or TRBD2 (6 bases each). Per the germline V gene, CDR1 is SGHRS and CDR2 is YFSETQ. The CDR3 spans 16 residues. Trimming took off 4 bases at V and 6 bases at J, with 23 bases between the two ends.

V and J are TRBV4-3 and TRBJ2-7; TRBD1 is a possible D gene (5 bases). The V and J ends lost 1 base and 4 bases respectively, with 23 bases between them. The CDR3 runs 18 residues. Per the germline V gene, CDR1 is LGHNA and CDR2 is YSLEER. CDR3 coding DNA: TGCGCCAGCAGCCAAGGGTGGCAGGGCCGAGAGTTTGAGTACGAGCAGTACTTC. This encodes CASSQGWQGREFEYEQYF.

The rearrangement uses TRBV4-3 and TRBJ2-5; D is perhaps TRBD2 (5 bases). V was pared by 0 bases and J by 6 bases, with 11 bases between. Germline CDR1 reads LGHNA; CDR2 reads YSLEER. The CDR3 totals 14 residues. The CDR3 DNA is TGCGCCAGCAGCCAAGACGGAGGTGCAAAGACCCAGTACTTC. As protein: CASSQDGGAKTQYF.

The V gene is TRBV4-3, the J gene TRBJ2-7; no clear D. V gave up 0 bases and J gave up 2 bases, with 5 bases separating them. Germline-derived CDR1 and CDR2 are LGHNA and YSLEER. The CDR3 is 13 residues long. The CDR3 loop is CASSQDRTYEQYF. Here the CDR3 DNA reads TGCGCCAGCAGCCAAGACAGAACCTACGAGCAGTACTTC.

V gene TRBV2 combines with J gene TRBJ2-7; 7 bases match TRBD1. The CDR3 has 14 amino acids. Germline assignment: CDR1 SNHLY and CDR2 FYNNEI. V was clipped by 7 bases and J by 6 bases; unmatched bases: 12. CDR3 in amino acids: CASTGQAPPGEQYF. The CDR3 region has the DNA TGTGCCAGCACTGGACAGGCACCCCCTGGCGAGCAGTACTTC.

The chain combines TRBV7-3 with TRBJ1-1; TRBD1 is a possible D gene (5 bases). The ends were cut back, 4 bases at V and 2 bases at J, with 14 bases in the middle. This CDR3 spans 15 amino acids. Germline CDR1 is SGHTA and CDR2 is FQGTGA. CDR3 DNA: TGTGCCAGCAGCTCCACCCCCGGGGGAAACACTGAAGCTTTCTTT. Residues: CASSSTPGGNTEAFF. The full variable domain, with the rest looked up from reference TRBV7-3 and TRBJ1-1, is GAGVSQTPSNKVTEKGKYVELRCDPISGHTALYWYRQSLGQGPEFLIYFQGTGAADDSGLPNDRFFAVRPEGSVSTLKIQRTERGDSAVYLCASSSTPGGNTEAFFGQGTRLTVV.

This chain uses TRBV10-3 with TRBJ2-7; 10 bases are shared with TRBD2. Germline assignment: CDR1 ENHRY and CDR2 SYGVKD. V shed 4 bases, J shed 7 bases, and the junction held 16 bases outside the gene matches. This CDR3 region has 17 residues. The CDR3 DNA reads as TGTGCCATCAGTGGAATGCAGGGGATAGCGGGGGGTTCGGAGCAGTACTTC. It encodes CAISGMQGIAGGSEQYF.

The chain has TRBV2 and TRBJ2-7, with D possibly TRBD1 on 6 matching bases. Trimming cost V 10 bases and J 2 bases, with 18 bases left between them. The CDR3 runs to 14 residues. The germline V gene encodes CDR1 SNHLY and CDR2 FYNNEI. This CDR3 is CATNTPTGPYEQYF. CDR3 bases: TGTGCCACCAATACCCCGACAGGCCCCTACGAGCAGTACTTC.

The gene calls are TRBV2 and TRBJ1-5; a possible D gene is TRBD1 (5 bases). Trimming took 4 bases from V and 3 from J, leaving 13 bases between them. Germline V gene lookup returns CDR1 SNHLY and CDR2 FYNNEI. The CDR3 totals 15 residues. CDR3 sequence: CASSVEGAPNQPQHF. The CDR3 coding sequence is TGTGCCAGCAGTGTCGAAGGGGCCCCCAATCAGCCCCAGCATTTT.

The V gene is TRBV9, the J gene TRBJ2-7; 7 bases map to TRBD2. The CDR3 loop spans 13 amino acids. The trim removed 7 bases at V and 0 bases at J, leaving 4 bases unmatched. Per germline, CDR1 SGDLS and CDR2 YYNGEE. The CDR3 region has the DNA TGTGCCAGCGCACCGGGGGGCTCCTACGAGCAGTACTTC. Its protein product is CASAPGGSYEQYF.

The genes are TRBV27 and TRBJ1-4, with TRBD1 as a possible D gene (5 bases). The germline CDR1 and CDR2 sequences are MNHEY and SMNVEV (reference sequence). Trimming stripped 1 base from V and 7 bases from J, with 10 bases between. CDR3 length equals 14 residues. Written as DNA, the CDR3 is TGTGCCAGCAGTTTATGGGAGGGGAGTGAAAAACTGTTTTTT. It translates to CASSLWEGSEKLFF.

This rearrangement joins TRBV7-3 to TRBJ2-2; 8 bases map to TRBD1. The CDR3 extends over 16 amino acids. The germline V gene has CDR1 SGHTA and CDR2 FQGTGA. After removal of 5 bases from V and 1 base from J, the junction contained 6 bases not matched to a gene. This CDR3 reads CASSPRTGRNTGELFF. DNA of the CDR3: TGTGCCAGCAGCCCACGGACAGGGAGGAACACCGGGGAGCTGTTTTTT. The full variable domain, with the rest looked up from reference TRBV7-3 and TRBJ2-2, is GAGVSQTPSNKVTEKGKYVELRCDPISGHTALYWYRQSLGQGPEFLIYFQGTGAADDSGLPNDRFFAVRPEGSVSTLKIQRTERGDSAVYLCASSPRTGRNTGELFFGEGSRLTVL.

The V gene is TRBV13, the J gene TRBJ1-6; a weak D match, TRBD1 (5 bases). CDR3 length: 16 residues. The germline V gene has CDR1 PRHDT and CDR2 FYEKMQ (reference sequence). Trimming took 0 bases from V and 3 from J, leaving 9 bases between them. CDR3 DNA sequence: TGTGCCAGCAGCTTAGGGGGACGGTTCTATAATTCACCCCTCCACTTT. As protein: CASSLGGRFYNSPLHF.

The V and J genes are TRBV7-2 and TRBJ1-4, with a possible D match to TRBD1 (5 bases). The V end lost 1 base, the J end lost 4 bases, and 10 bases lay between the germline ends. The CDR3 spans 15 residues. CDR1 is SGHTA, CDR2 FQGNSA, per germline. CDR3 amino acids: CASSLVAQGNEKLFF. The CDR3 DNA reads as TGTGCCAGCAGCTTAGTCGCCCAGGGTAATGAAAAACTGTTTTTT. The variable domain in full, completed from reference TRBV7-2 and TRBJ1-4, reads GAGVSQSPSNKVTEKGKDVELRCDPISGHTALYWYRQSLGQGLEFLIYFQGNSAPDKSGLPSDRFSAERTGGSVSTLTIQRTQQEDSAVYLCASSLVAQGNEKLFFGSGTQLSVL.

The V and J genes are TRBV19 and TRBJ1-2; 12 nucleotides match TRBD1. The V segment lost 5 bases and the J segment 8 bases; nucleotides outside the gene matches: 6. Per the germline V gene, CDR1 is LNHDA and CDR2 is SQIVND (reference sequence). This CDR3 has 14 amino acids. CDR3 in DNA: TGTGCCAGTAGTGTTGGGACAGGGGGCTGGGGCTACACCTTC. Encoded protein: CASSVGTGGWGYTF.

This sequence joins TRBV7-9 and TRBJ1-1; D is unresolved. Germline V lookup: CDR1 SEHNR, CDR2 FQNEAQ (reference sequence). The length of the CDR3 is 13 residues. The V end lost 4 bases, the J end lost 6 bases, and 12 bases lay between the germline ends. The CDR3, as DNA: TGTGCCAGCAGCTCTTCGAGGTTAGCTGAAGCTTTCTTT. Protein sequence: CASSSSRLAEAFF.

This clone appeared a single time. The CDR3 protein is CASSFSGNSNQPQHF. The CDR3 nucleotides read TGTGCCAGCAGCTTTTCCGGTAATAGCAATCAGCCCCAGCATTTT. V is TRBV11-2 and J is TRBJ1-5; D not certain. This CDR3 has 15 amino acids. Per germline, CDR1 SGHAT and CDR2 FQNNGV. V shed 3 bases and J shed 0 bases, with 9 bases lying between them.